What follows are 17 T cell receptor beta chains derived from one specimen sequenced in a study of control samples from healthy donors and cancer patients. Assay: immunoSEQ multiplex PCR; the TCRdb copy retains only in-frame clones and omits some. In the table there are about 84,000 clones, more than 65% of which are singletons. Material: PBMCs. The receptor source for this set is a man in his 60s with head and neck cancer.

The CDR3 DNA is TGCGCCAGCAGCTTGGCGGGGGCAAATCAAGAGACCCAGTACTTC. Protein: CASSLAGANQETQYF. The chain links TRBV5-1 to TRBJ2-5; D possibly matches TRBD1 or TRBD2 (6 bases each). The germline gives CDR1 SGHRS, CDR2 YFSETQ. The CDR3 has 15 residues. Trimming removed 0 bases at V and 2 bases at J, with 11 bases between.

The chain couples TRBV27 to TRBJ1-1; no clear D gene. The V and J ends lost 3 bases and 4 bases respectively, with 15 bases between them. The CDR3 extends over 15 amino acids. CDR1 is MNHEY, CDR2 SMNVEV, per germline (reference sequence). The CDR3 region is CASSLTGVDGTEAFF. CDR3 sequence (DNA): TGTGCCAGCAGTTTGACGGGAGTGGACGGCACTGAAGCTTTCTTT.

J is TRBJ1-1 and V is TRBV12-3 or TRBV12-4, with a weak D call TRBD1 (6 bases). Trimming took 5 bases from V and 5 from J, leaving 12 bases between them. This CDR3 comprises 13 residues. The CDR3 coding sequence is TGTGCCAGCAGTGCGGGGGGCGGTACTGAAGCTTTCTTT. Translation: CASSAGGGTEAFF.

The chain is built from TRBV19 and TRBJ2-2; TRBD1 aligns across 8 bases. The V segment lost 5 bases and the J segment 5 bases; nucleotides outside the gene matches: 4. Germline V lookup: CDR1 LNHDA, CDR2 SQIVND (reference sequence). CDR3 size: 14 residues. The CDR3 DNA reads TGTGCCAGTAGTTTTACAGGGGGGACCGGGGAGCTGTTTTTT. Translation gives CASSFTGGTGELFF. Filled out from reference TRBV19 and TRBJ2-2, the complete variable domain reads DGGITQSPKYLFRKEGQNVTLSCEQNLNHDAMYWYRQDPGQGLRLIYYSQIVNDFQKGDIAEGYSVSREKKESFPLTVTSAQKNPTAFYLCASSFTGGTGELFFGEGSRLTVL.

The chain couples TRBV18 to TRBJ2-7; tentatively, D is TRBD1 (5 bases). Deletions cut 4 bases from V and 2 bases from J, with 9 bases between. Per germline, CDR1 KGHSH and CDR2 LQKENI. The CDR3 sequence is 13 residues long. CDR3: CASSRGAAYEQYF. The DNA for the CDR3 is TGTGCCAGCTCACGGGGCGCAGCCTACGAGCAGTACTTC.

The J gene is TRBJ1-4, the V gene TRBV29-1; tentative D call: TRBD1 (6 bases). The V end was cut by 7 bases, the J end by 7 bases, with 22 bases between. The V gene's germline CDR1 is SQVTM and CDR2 ANQGSEA. This CDR3 has 15 residues. For the CDR3, the DNA is TGCAGCGCGGAGGGGGGCGGCGGTGGAGTTGAAAAACTGTTTTTT. Protein: CSAEGGGGGVEKLFF.

In its sample, this clone was seen a few times. This rearrangement joins TRBV5-4 to TRBJ1-4; D is undetermined. The V gene lost 0 bases and the J gene lost 8 bases, with 8 bases spanning the gap. The V gene's germline CDR1 is SGHNT and CDR2 YYREEE (reference sequence). This CDR3 contains 13 residues. As DNA, the CDR3 is TGTGCCAGCAGCTTGGACAGATCGGAAAAACTGTTTTTT. It translates to CASSLDRSEKLFF.

The J gene is TRBJ2-7, the V gene TRBV2; D is unclear. Germline CDR1 and CDR2: SNHLY and FYNNEI. The CDR3 totals 11 residues. Trimming removed 7 bases at V and 3 bases at J, with 7 bases between. The CDR3 bases are TGTGCCAGCAAAGGGTACTACGAGCAGTACTTC. Translated, it gives CASKGYYEQYF.

The chain combines TRBV6-6 with TRBJ2-3; D gene uncertain. Deletions cut 3 bases from V and 3 bases from J, with 10 bases between. The germline gives CDR1 MNHNY, CDR2 SVGAGI (reference sequence). This CDR3 region has 14 residues. The CDR3 DNA reads as TGTGCCAGCAGTTATAGTCTGGGGACAGATACGCAGTATTTT. Encoded protein: CASSYSLGTDTQYF.

The V call is TRBV19, the J call TRBJ2-3, with D possibly TRBD2 on 6 matching bases. In germline, CDR1 is LNHDA, CDR2 SQIVND (reference sequence). This CDR3 is built from 16 residues. V lost 5 bases and J 4 bases, leaving 19 bases between the germline ends. Written as DNA, the CDR3 is TGTGCCAGTAGTGTACCGACTAGAGGTACGCCAGATACGCAGTATTTT. Encoded protein: CASSVPTRGTPDTQYF.

This chain uses TRBV27 with TRBJ2-5; TRBD1 matches at 9 bases. The V and J ends lost 4 bases and 5 bases, in that order; junction bases with no gene match: 8. Germline-derived CDR1 and CDR2 are MNHEY and SMNVEV (reference sequence). The CDR3 has 15 amino acids. CDR3 protein: CASSSGTGLRETQYF. CDR3 DNA: TGTGCCAGCAGTTCAGGGACAGGGCTCAGGGAGACCCAGTACTTC.

The chain has TRBV25-1 and TRBJ2-3, with D tentatively TRBD1 or TRBD2 (6 bases each). CDR3 length: 16 residues. V was shortened by 3 bases and J by 4 bases, with 17 bases between the two germline ends. Germline-derived CDR1 and CDR2 are MGHDK and SYGVNS. The CDR3 reads CASSEPGAEIADTQYF. In DNA, the CDR3 is TGTGCCAGCAGTGAGCCGGGGGCAGAAATCGCAGATACGCAGTATTTT. Full variable domain (remainder filled in from reference TRBV25-1 and TRBJ2-3): EADIYQTPRYLVIGTGKKITLECSQTMGHDKMYWYQQDPGMELHLIHYSYGVNSTEKGDLSSESTVSRIRTEHFPLTLESARPSHTSQYLCASSEPGAEIADTQYFGPGTRLTVL.

The chain is built from TRBV5-8 and TRBJ2-2, with 11 bases identical to TRBD2. The J segment lost 3 bases and the V segment lost 4 bases, leaving 11 bases of the junction unmatched. CDR1 is SGHTS, CDR2 YDEGEE, per germline. The CDR3 runs 18 residues. CDR3 DNA sequence: TGTGCCAGCAGCGCTACTAGCGGGAGTATAGCGGACACCGGGGAGCTGTTTTTT. The encoded protein is CASSATSGSIADTGELFF.

The V gene is TRBV7-2, the J gene TRBJ2-1; D possibly corresponds to TRBD2 (6 bases). Germline CDR1 is SGHTA and CDR2 is FQGNSA. The ends were cut back, 3 bases at V and 0 bases at J, with 12 bases in the middle. CDR3 length: 16 residues. The CDR3: CASSFYPGSSYNEQFF. The CDR3 DNA is TGTGCCAGCAGCTTCTATCCCGGGAGCTCCTACAATGAGCAGTTCTTC.

This clone was counted a single time. V gene TRBV7-8 combines with J gene TRBJ2-3; 8 positions agree with TRBD2. With V trimmed by 0 bases and J by 0 bases, 2 bases remained unmatched. Germline CDR1 is SGHVS and CDR2 is FQNEAQ. CDR3 length equals 16 residues. CDR3 in amino acids: CASSLASGASTDTQYF. The DNA of the CDR3 is TGTGCCAGCAGCTTAGCTAGCGGGGCTAGCACAGATACGCAGTATTTT.

CDR3 sequence reads: CASSLGGARPQHF. As DNA, the CDR3 is TGTGCCAGCAGCTTGGGAGGGGCGCGGCCCCAGCATTTT. The chain has TRBV5-4 and TRBJ1-5; D is perhaps TRBD1 (5 bases). Trimming took 0 bases from V and 9 from J, leaving 10 bases between them. The CDR3 contains 13 residues. Germline-derived CDR1 and CDR2 are SGHNT and YYREEE (reference sequence).

J is TRBJ1-1 and V is TRBV6-4; perhaps TRBD1 as D (5 bases). CDR3 size: 14 residues. Trimming pared 4 bases from V and 5 bases from J, leaving 14 bases between. CDR1 and CDR2 (germline): MRHNA, SNTAGT. This CDR3 is CASSVGTEGTEAFF. The CDR3 coding sequence is TGTGCCAGCAGTGTTGGGACGGAGGGAACTGAAGCTTTCTTT.